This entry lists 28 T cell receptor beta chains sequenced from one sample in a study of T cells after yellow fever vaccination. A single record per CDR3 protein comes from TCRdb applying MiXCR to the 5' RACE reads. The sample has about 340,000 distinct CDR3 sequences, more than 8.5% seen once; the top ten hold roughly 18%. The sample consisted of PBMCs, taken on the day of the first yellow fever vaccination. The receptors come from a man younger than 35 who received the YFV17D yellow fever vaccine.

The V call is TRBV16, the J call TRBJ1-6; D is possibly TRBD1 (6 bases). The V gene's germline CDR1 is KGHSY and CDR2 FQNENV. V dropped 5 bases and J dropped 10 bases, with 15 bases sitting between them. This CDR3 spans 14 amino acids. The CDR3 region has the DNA TGTGCCAGCAGCACCCTCGGGGGCGACTCACCCCTCCACTTT. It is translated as CASSTLGGDSPLHF.

CDR3 DNA: TGTGCCAGTAGTAACTACAAGCCTAACTATGGCTACACCTTC. It encodes CASSNYKPNYGYTF. This chain links TRBV19 with TRBJ1-2; D is uncertain. This CDR3 is 14 amino acids long. Germline CDR1 and CDR2: LNHDA and SQIVND (reference sequence). Trimming took off 4 bases at V and 0 bases at J, with 9 bases between the two ends.

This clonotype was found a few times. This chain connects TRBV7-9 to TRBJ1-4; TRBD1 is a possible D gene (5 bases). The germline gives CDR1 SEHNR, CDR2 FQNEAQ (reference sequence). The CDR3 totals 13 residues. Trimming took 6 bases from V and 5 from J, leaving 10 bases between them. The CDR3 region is CASRAGQNEKLFF. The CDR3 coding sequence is TGTGCCAGCAGAGCAGGGCAAAATGAAAAACTGTTTTTT.

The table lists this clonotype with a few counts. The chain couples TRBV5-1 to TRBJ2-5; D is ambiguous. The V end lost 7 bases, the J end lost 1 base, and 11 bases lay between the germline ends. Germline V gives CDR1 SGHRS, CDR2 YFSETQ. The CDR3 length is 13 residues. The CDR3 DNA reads TGCGCCAGCGGCCCCAGCGCCCAAGAGACCCAGTACTTC. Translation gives CASGPSAQETQYF.

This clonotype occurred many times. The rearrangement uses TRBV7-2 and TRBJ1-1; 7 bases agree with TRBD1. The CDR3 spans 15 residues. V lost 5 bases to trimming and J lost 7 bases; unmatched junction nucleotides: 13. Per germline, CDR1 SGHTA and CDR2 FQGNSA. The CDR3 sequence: CASSTYGDRAGEAFF. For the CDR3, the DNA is TGTGCCAGCAGCACCTACGGCGACAGGGCTGGTGAAGCTTTCTTT.

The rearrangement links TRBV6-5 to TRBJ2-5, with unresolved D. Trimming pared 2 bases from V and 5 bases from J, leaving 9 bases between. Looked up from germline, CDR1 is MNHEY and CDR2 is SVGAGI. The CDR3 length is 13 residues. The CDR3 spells CASSYRLGETQYF. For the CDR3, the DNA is TGTGCCAGCAGTTACCGGCTGGGGGAGACCCAGTACTTC.

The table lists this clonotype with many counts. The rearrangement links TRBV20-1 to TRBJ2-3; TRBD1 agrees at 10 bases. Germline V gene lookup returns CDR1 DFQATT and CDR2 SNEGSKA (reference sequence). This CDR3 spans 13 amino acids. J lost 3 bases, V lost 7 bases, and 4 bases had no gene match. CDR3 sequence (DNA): TGCAGTGTTCCGGGACAGGGGACAGATACGCAGTATTTT. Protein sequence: CSVPGQGTDTQYF.

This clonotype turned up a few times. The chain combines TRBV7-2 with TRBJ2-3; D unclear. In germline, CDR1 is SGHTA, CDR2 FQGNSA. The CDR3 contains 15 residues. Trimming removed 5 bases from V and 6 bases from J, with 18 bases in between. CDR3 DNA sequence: TGTGCCAGCAGCAGAAGCATCCTGCTGATGGATACGCAGTATTTT. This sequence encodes CASSRSILLMDTQYF.

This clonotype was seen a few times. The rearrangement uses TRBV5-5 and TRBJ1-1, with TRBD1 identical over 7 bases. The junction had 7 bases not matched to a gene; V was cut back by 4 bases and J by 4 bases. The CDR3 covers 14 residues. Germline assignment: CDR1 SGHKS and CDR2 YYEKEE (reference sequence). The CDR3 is CASSRTGPGTEAFF. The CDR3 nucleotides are TGTGCCAGCAGCCGGACAGGTCCGGGCACTGAAGCTTTCTTT.

CDR3 protein: CASSQDPPTGVYNEQFF. The CDR3 DNA follows: TGTGCCAGCAGCCAAGATCCGCCCACAGGGGTCTACAATGAGCAGTTCTTC. V and J are TRBV3-1 and TRBJ2-1, with TRBD1 matching 7 bases. V trimming: 0 bases; J trimming: 3 bases; junction bases outside the gene matches: 8. The germline CDR1 and CDR2 sequences are LGHDT and YNNKEL (reference sequence). The CDR3 extends over 17 amino acids.

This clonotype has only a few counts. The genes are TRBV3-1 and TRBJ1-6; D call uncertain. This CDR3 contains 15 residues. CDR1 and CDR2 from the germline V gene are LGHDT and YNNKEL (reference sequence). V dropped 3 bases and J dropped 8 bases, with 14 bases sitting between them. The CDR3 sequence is CASSQGFQRDSPLHF. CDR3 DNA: TGTGCCAGCAGCCAGGGCTTCCAAAGGGATTCACCCCTCCACTTT. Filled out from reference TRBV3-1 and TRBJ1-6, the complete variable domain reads DTAVSQTPKYLVTQMGNDKSIKCEQNLGHDTMYWYKQDSKKFLKIMFSYNNKELIINETVPNRFSPKSPDKAHLNLHINSLELGDSAVYFCASSQGFQRDSPLHFGNGTRLTVT.

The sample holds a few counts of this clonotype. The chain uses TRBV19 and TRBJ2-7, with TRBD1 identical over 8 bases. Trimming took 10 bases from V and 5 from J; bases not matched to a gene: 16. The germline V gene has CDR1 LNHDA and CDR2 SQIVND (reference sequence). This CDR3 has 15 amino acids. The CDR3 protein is CATPPPGTGSHEQYF. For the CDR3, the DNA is TGTGCCACCCCACCACCCGGGACAGGTTCCCACGAGCAGTACTTC.

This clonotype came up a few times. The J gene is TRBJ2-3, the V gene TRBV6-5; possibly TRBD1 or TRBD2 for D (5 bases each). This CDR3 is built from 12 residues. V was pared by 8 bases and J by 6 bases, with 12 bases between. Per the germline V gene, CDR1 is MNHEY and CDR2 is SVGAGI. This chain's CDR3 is CASVGWGDTQYF. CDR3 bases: TGTGCCAGCGTAGGGTGGGGGGATACGCAGTATTTT.

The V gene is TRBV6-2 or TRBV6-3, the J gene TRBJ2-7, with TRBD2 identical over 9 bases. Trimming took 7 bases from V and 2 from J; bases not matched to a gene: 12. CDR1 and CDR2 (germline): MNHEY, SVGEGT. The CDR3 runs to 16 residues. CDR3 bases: TGTGCCAGCACCCAAACCCTCAGCGGGGGGACCTACGAGCAGTACTTC. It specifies CASTQTLSGGTYEQYF.

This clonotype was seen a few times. This chain's CDR3 is CASSPGQPLNTGELFF. DNA of the CDR3: TGCGCCAGCAGCCCGGGACAGCCATTGAACACCGGGGAGCTGTTTTTT. This rearrangement joins TRBV5-1 to TRBJ2-2; 7 positions agree with TRBD1. V shed 4 bases and J 1 base; nucleotides not matched to a gene: 7. Per germline, CDR1 SGHRS and CDR2 YFSETQ. The CDR3 contains 16 residues.

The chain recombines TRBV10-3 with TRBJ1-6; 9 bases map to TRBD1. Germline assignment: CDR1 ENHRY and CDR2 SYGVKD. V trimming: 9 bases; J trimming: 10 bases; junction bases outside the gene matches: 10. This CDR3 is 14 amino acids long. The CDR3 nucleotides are TGTGCCATTTCCCCGGGACAGGGAGACTCACCCCTCCACTTT. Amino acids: CAISPGQGDSPLHF.

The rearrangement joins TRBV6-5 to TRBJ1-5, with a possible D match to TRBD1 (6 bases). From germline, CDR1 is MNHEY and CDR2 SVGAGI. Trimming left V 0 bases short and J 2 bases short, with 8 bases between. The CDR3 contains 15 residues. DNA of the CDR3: TGTGCCAGCAGTTACTCTAGGGGGGGCAATCAGCCCCAGCATTTT. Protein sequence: CASSYSRGGNQPQHF.

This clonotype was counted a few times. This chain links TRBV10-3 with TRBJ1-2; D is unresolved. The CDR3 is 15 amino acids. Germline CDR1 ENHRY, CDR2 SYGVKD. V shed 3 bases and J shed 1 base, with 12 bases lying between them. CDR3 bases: TGTGCCATCAGTGATCAAGACTCGGATAACTATGGCTACACCTTC. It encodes CAISDQDSDNYGYTF.

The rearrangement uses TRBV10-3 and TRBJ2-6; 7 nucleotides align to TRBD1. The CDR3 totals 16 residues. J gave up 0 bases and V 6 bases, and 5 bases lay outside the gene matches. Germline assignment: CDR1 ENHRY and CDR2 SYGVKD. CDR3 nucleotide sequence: TGTGCCATCAGCCGACAGGGAAACTCTGGGGCCAACGTCCTGACTTTC. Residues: CAISRQGNSGANVLTF.

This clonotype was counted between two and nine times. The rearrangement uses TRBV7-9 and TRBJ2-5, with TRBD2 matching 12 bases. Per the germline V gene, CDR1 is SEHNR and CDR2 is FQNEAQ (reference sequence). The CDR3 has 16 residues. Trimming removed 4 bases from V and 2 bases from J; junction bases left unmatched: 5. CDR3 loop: CASSSRTSGEQETQYF. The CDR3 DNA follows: TGTGCCAGCAGCTCCCGGACTAGCGGGGAACAAGAGACCCAGTACTTC.

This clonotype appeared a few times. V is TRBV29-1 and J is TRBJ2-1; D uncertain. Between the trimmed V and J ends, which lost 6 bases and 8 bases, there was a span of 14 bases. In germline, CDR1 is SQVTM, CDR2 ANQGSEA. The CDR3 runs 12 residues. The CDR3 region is CSVSPVGDEQFF. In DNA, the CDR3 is TGCAGCGTATCGCCGGTGGGTGATGAGCAGTTCTTC.

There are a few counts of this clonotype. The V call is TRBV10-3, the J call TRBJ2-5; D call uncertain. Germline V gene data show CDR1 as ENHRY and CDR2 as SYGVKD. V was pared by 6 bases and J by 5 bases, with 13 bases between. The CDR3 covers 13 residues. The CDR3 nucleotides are TGTGCCATCAGCCGGATTCCCACGGAGACCCAGTACTTC. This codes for CAISRIPTETQYF.

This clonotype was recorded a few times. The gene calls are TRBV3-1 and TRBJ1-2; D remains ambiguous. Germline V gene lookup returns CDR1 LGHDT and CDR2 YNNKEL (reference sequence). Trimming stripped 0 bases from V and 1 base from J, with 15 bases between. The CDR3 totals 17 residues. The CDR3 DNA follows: TGTGCCAGCAGCCAAGAATCTGTTGCGTCTATTAACTATGGCTACACCTTC. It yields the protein CASSQESVASINYGYTF.

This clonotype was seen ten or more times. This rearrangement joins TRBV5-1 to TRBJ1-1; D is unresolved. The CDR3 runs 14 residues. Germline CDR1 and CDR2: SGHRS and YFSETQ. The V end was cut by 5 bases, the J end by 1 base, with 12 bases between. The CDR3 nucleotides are TGCGCCAGCAGGCTTGGTGGGGAGAACACTGAAGCTTTCTTT. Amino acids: CASRLGGENTEAFF.

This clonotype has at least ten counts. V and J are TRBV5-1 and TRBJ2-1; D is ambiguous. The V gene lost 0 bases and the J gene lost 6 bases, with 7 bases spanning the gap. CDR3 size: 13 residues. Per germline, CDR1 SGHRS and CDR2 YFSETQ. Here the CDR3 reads CASSLGPTNEQFF. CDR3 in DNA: TGCGCCAGCAGCTTGGGACCAACCAATGAGCAGTTCTTC.

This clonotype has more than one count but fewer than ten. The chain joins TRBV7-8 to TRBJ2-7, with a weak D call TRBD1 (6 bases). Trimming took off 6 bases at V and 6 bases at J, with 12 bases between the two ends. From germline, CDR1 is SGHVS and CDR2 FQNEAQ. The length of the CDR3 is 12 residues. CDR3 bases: TGTGCCAGCAGAACTACAGGGCCCGAGCAGTACTTC. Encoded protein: CASRTTGPEQYF.

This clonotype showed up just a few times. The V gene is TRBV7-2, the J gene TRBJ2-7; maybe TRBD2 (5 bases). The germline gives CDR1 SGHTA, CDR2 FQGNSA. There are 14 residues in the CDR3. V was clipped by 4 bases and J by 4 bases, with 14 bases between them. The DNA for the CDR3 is TGTGCCAGCAGCTCAGGCGGGCGCGGGTACGAGCAGTACTTC. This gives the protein CASSSGGRGYEQYF.

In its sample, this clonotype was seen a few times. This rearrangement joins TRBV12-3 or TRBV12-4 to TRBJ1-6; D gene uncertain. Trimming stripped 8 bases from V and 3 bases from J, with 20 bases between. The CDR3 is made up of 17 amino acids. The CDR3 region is CASLPPNWAYYNSPLHF. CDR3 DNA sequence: TGTGCCAGCCTCCCCCCAAACTGGGCCTACTATAATTCACCCCTCCACTTT.